One T cell receptor (beta chain) is described in this entry. The sample originates from a study of T-cell reconstitution after alpha-beta-depleted transplantation in children. As it was prepared, the TCRbeta library received unique molecular identifiers. TCRdb reprocessed the PCR reads with MiXCR, giving one entry per CDR3 protein. The sample consists of 420,000 or so distinct CDR3 sequences, roughly 11% of them appearing once. Germline V gene lookup returns CDR1 SGHTA and CDR2 FQGNSA. V lost 5 bases to trimming and J lost 5 bases, with 13 bases between them. The CDR3 runs 13 residues. This specimen was PBMCs from the stem cell graft donor, taken from the stem cell graft. The TCR sequence derives from a human donor who donated a stem cell graft to a child with acute myeloid leukemia. The rearrangement uses TRBV7-2 and TRBJ2-7; a weak D match, TRBD1 (7 bases). CDR3 bases: TGTGCCAGCAGCGGGCAGGGGGGACACGAGCAGTACTTC. This gives the protein CASSGQGGHEQYF.